This T cell receptor (beta chain) was recorded in a study of blood T cell repertoires in COVID-19 (dated by TCRdb to the early 2020s). Regarding the study in general: Samples covering the acute and convalescent phases of COVID-19 were provided by collaborators in the United States, Italy and Spain. The prospective study material was composed of cDNA or gDNA derived from T cells, B-cell-depleted T cells, or PBMCs. Deeply sampled blood TCRbeta repertoires from subjects exposed to, actively infected with, or recovered from COVID-19 were included in the dataset. The repertoires were made available in a free public database intended to serve as a resource for research on the immune response to SARS-CoV-2. The samples were drawn from the first 160 participants of the ongoing ImmuneRACE study and from more than 1,000 subjects provided by 6 global collaborators. The sample metadata nearly always contained a de-identified subject ID, COVID-19 status, age in years and sex. HLA class I and class II types, where available, came from metadata supplied by the sample provider rather than from assay-based typing.

Study-level results and caveats: How much clinical and demographic metadata was included differed by source and by participant, and the metadata was provided uncurated.

Counted from cysteine to phenylalanine, this CDR3 has 21 amino acids. The entry retains the CDR3 DNA only, 63 bases that are in frame from base 1. The germline V end is reduced by 2 bases and the J end by 0 bases; junction bases left unmatched: 17. As encoded in the germline V gene, CDR1 is ENHRY while CDR2 is SYGVKD. TCRbeta CDR3 regions were amplified from genomic DNA by means of the immunoSEQ Assay, a bias-controlled multiplex PCR. The study's own analysis went as follows. Within the assay, amplification of reference gene primers was used to estimate how many nucleated cells each sample contained. Sequence reads were collapsed and filtered to measure the absolute abundance of every unique TCRbeta CDR3 rearrangement. For each sample, productive Simpson clonality was calculated as the square root of Simpson's diversity index over productive rearrangements. Drawn from immuneACCESS, this table holds only the in-frame rearrangements with V and J called that TCRdb kept. Clones are partly lost; checked studies trace under half to an unresolved V gene and leave the rest unexplained. Clonal size and the V and J genes are those of that table, whereas D and trimming came from the DNA. The sample table contains approximately 530,000 clones; only one count was recorded for 70% to 90% of them. The ten most abundant clones make up 7.5% to 9.5% of the sample.

A remark on this clone: Its antigen has not been determined. Base qualities are missing; no much larger clone stands one base away.

One collaborating source in Seattle enrolled patients during active infection and followed them longitudinally through the course of disease. Collaborating institutions collected whole blood in K2EDTA tubes following their own protocols. Collaborator samples were shipped for TCRbeta analysis as frozen whole blood, isolated PBMCs, or DNA extracted from either sample type. The rearranged segments are TRBV10-3 and TRBJ2-1, with TRBD2 identical over 9 junction bases. Material for sequencing was peripheral blood. The clonotype was recovered from a woman between 45 and 65 years old with COVID-19, enrolled during active disease. CDR3 region: CAISEPGGASGALFSYNEQFF. Read as DNA, the sequence is TGTGCCATCAGTGAGCCCGGGGGGGCTAGCGGGGCACTTTTCTCCTACAATGAGCAGTTCTTC.